Presented here are 9 T cell receptor beta chains from one specimen sequenced in a study of blood T cell repertoires in COVID-19. TCRdb's copy holds only in-frame clones and misses some; the assay was immunoSEQ multiplex PCR. This table has approximately 300,000 clones, around 92% appearing once. Sequencing was carried out using PBMCs or T cells enriched from blood (not recorded which). The origin of the receptors is a woman under 40 who had recovered from COVID-19.

The chain has TRBV6-4 and TRBJ2-1; TRBD2 might be the D (5 bases). The germline CDR1 and CDR2 sequences are MRHNA and SNTAGT. CDR3 size: 18 residues. The V end lost 2 bases, the J end lost 4 bases, and 21 bases lay between the germline ends. The DNA of the CDR3 is TGTGCCAGCAGTGACCCATCTGGGAGCCCGCTTGGATACAATGAGCAGTTCTTC. Protein: CASSDPSGSPLGYNEQFF.

This clone came up a few times. V and J are TRBV6-6 and TRBJ2-7; 8 bases are a match to TRBD1. CDR1 and CDR2 (germline): MNHNY, SVGAGI (reference sequence). The CDR3 length is 14 residues. V shed 7 bases, J shed 2 bases, and the junction held 7 bases outside the gene matches. For the CDR3, the DNA is TGTGCCAGCACCTCCGGGACAGGTACCTACGAGCAGTACTTC. Protein product: CASTSGTGTYEQYF.

In this sample, this clone turned up once. CDR3 loop: CASSFQTDSPLHF. CDR3 bases: TGCGCCAGCAGCTTCCAAACGGATTCACCCCTCCACTTT. V gene TRBV5-1 combines with J gene TRBJ1-6, with D unclear. There are 13 residues in the CDR3. CDR1 SGHRS and CDR2 YFSETQ come from the germline V gene. Trimming took 2 bases from V and 8 from J, leaving 8 bases between them.

The count of this clone is one. This chain joins TRBV6-5 and TRBJ2-1; perhaps TRBD2 as D (5 bases). The CDR3 contains 14 residues. Germline lookup yields CDR1 MNHEY and CDR2 SVGAGI. Trimming left V 6 bases short and J 3 bases short, with 12 bases between. CDR3 DNA sequence: TGTGCCAGCAGAATGACGGAGGACTACAATGAGCAGTTCTTC. This sequence encodes CASRMTEDYNEQFF.

This chain links TRBV7-2 with TRBJ2-1; 12 bases fit TRBD2. The CDR3 runs 16 residues. After removal of 6 bases from V and 7 bases from J, the junction contained 10 bases not matched to a gene. CDR1 and CDR2 from the germline V gene are SGHTA and FQGNSA. The CDR3 region is CASRRTSGIEANEQFF. The DNA for the CDR3 is TGTGCCAGCAGACGGACTAGCGGGATAGAGGCAAATGAGCAGTTCTTC. Together with reference TRBV7-2 and TRBJ2-1, the CDR3 gives the full variable domain: GAGVSQSPSNKVTEKGKDVELRCDPISGHTALYWYRQSLGQGLEFLIYFQGNSAPDKSGLPSDRFSAERTGGSVSTLTIQRTQQEDSAVYLCASRRTSGIEANEQFFGPGTRLTVL.

The chain joins TRBV3-1 (or the pseudogene TRBV3-2) to TRBJ1-1; 7 positions match TRBD1. This CDR3 comprises 17 residues. Germline-derived CDR1 and CDR2 are LGHDT and YNNKEL (reference sequence). Trimming removed 7 bases from V and 8 bases from J; junction bases left unmatched: 22. Here the CDR3 reads CASTRSVISGQSREAFF. CDR3 nucleotide sequence: TGTGCCAGCACCCGAAGCGTAATCTCGGGACAGAGTAGAGAAGCTTTCTTT.

The chain uses TRBV21-1 and TRBJ1-3; the table's D call, TRBD1, was not checked against the DNA. TRBV21-1 is marked as a pseudogene. The CDR3 has 14 residues. The CDR3 DNA sequence: TGTGCCAGCAGCGCTCCAGACTCTGGAAACACCATATATTTT. It is translated as CASSAPDSGNTIYF.

The chain has TRBV6-5 and TRBJ2-7; D might be TRBD1 (6 bases). Germline V gene data show CDR1 as MNHEY and CDR2 as SVGAGI. V lost 8 bases, J lost 6 bases, and 11 bases lay in between. The CDR3 contains 11 residues. DNA of the CDR3: TGTGCCAGCGGATCACAGGGCGAGCAGTACTTC. This gives the protein CASGSQGEQYF.

The chain's CDR3 is CASSFTAGRTYNEQFF. The CDR3 DNA is TGTGCCAGCAGCTTCACGGCGGGACGGACCTACAATGAGCAGTTCTTC. This chain connects TRBV5-5 to TRBJ2-1; D may be TRBD2 (6 bases). From germline, CDR1 is SGHKS and CDR2 YYEKEE (reference sequence). The V gene lost 2 bases and the J gene lost 2 bases, with 14 bases spanning the gap. This CDR3 contains 16 residues.